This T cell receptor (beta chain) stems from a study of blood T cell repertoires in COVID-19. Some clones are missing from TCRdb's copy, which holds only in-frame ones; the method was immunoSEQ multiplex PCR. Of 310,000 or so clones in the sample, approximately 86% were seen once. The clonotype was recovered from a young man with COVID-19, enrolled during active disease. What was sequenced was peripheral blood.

The CDR3 DNA follows: TGTGCCAGCAGCGTAGCTGGCGGCAGCTTTAATGAAAAACTGTTTTTT. This encodes CASSVAGGSFNEKLFF. This rearrangement joins TRBV9 to TRBJ1-4; D ambiguous. This CDR3 has 16 residues. Germline CDR1 is SGDLS and CDR2 is YYNGEE. The V end was cut by 0 bases, the J end by 4 bases, with 13 bases between. The complete variable domain, with remaining parts taken from reference TRBV9 and TRBJ1-4, reads DSGVTQTPKHLITATGQRVTLRCSPRSGDLSVYWYQQSLDQGLQFLIQYYNGEERAKGNILERFSAQQFPDLHSELNLSSLELGDSALYFCASSVAGGSFNEKLFFGSGTQLSVL.